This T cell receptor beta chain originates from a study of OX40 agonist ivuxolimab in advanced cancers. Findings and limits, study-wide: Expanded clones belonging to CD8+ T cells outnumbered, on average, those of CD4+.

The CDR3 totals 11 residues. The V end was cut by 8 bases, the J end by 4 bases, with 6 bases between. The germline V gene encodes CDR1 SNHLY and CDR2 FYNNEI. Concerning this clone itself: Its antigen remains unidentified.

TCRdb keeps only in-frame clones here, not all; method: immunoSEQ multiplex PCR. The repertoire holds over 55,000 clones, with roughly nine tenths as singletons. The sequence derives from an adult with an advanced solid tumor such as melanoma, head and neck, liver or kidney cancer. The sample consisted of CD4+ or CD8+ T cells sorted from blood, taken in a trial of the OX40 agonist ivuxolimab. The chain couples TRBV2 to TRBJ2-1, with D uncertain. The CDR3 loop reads CASSIYNEQFF. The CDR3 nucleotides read TGTGCCAGCTCTATTTACAATGAGCAGTTCTTC.